This T cell receptor (beta chain) was sequenced during a study of OX40 agonist ivuxolimab in advanced cancers. About the research overall: Aged roughly 23 to 80 with a mean of approximately 57 years, they were more than 80% male.

Sequencing was performed with immunoSEQ multiplex PCR; in TCRdb, only in-frame clones are kept and a portion is missing. Of fewer than 90,000 clones in the sample, around 83% are singletons; the top ten hold roughly 8.6%. As for this clone: Its target is unknown.

The germline V gene has CDR1 LNHDA and CDR2 SQIVND (reference sequence). This CDR3 has 15 residues. Trimming took 5 bases from V and 4 from J; bases not matched to a gene: 7. General observations from the study: No determination was made of the antigen specificity of the expanded peripheral T cells. CD8+ T cells were the subset that, on average, had more expanded clones than CD4+.

Sample: CD4+ or CD8+ T cells sorted from blood, taken in a trial of the OX40 agonist ivuxolimab. This clonotype was obtained from an adult with an advanced solid tumor such as melanoma, head and neck, liver or kidney cancer. This chain links TRBV19 with TRBJ1-1, with TRBD1 matching 10 bases. The CDR3 coding sequence is TGTGCCAGTAGTCCTTGGACAGGGGGGAGCACTGAAGCTTTCTTT. Amino acid sequence: CASSPWTGGSTEAFF.